The T cell receptor (beta chain) under discussion was sequenced for a study of tumor-infiltrating lymphocytes in primary liver carcinoma. Notes on this clonotype: Since a much larger clone is just one base distant, this may be a read error.

The germline V gene encodes CDR1 MNHNY and CDR2 SVGAGI (reference sequence). The CDR3 contains 14 residues. Production of TCR beta cDNA used approximately 0.45 ug total RNA together with a constant-region primer. Generation of the TCR beta libraries relied on three nested multiplex PCR rounds using slightly modified ARM-PCR. Primers for the first two PCR rounds were TRBV1-TRBV30 forward primers and a C-beta reverse primer (around 10 cycles per round). One entry per CDR3 protein results from TCRdb running MiXCR on the multiplex PCR reads. Of about 320,000 distinct CDR3 sequences in the sample, 55% to 65% are singletons; the top ten hold about 8.4%. Unsorted whole blood supplied the blood RNA, and germline DNA was isolated too.

This TCR was sampled from a man aged 35-49 years with primary liver carcinoma and hepatitis B virus infection. The sample was peripheral blood. The V and J genes are TRBV6-6 and TRBJ1-5, with 7 nucleotides matching TRBD1. CDR3 sequence reads: CASSLTGSSQPQHF. The CDR3 region has the DNA TGTGCCAGCAGTCTGACAGGGAGCAGTCAGCCCCAGCATTTT.